This TCR beta chain was found in a study of cytomegalovirus exposure and HLA in healthy donors. On this clone itself: Its cognate antigen is unknown.

With 60 Vbeta and 13 Jbeta primers, the PCR was carried out. Data came from immunoSEQ multiplex PCR; TCRdb stores just in-frame clones and leaves some out. The ten top clones account for about 0.81%, within a sample of under 200,000 clones. The study, taken as a whole, reports: Prior analysis indicated that the majority of TCR beta V segments exhibited productivity approximately 87% or approximately 30% of the time. In a later analysis, at a false discovery rate of 0.05, about 16,000 TCR beta sequences matched HLA alleles. A later analysis linked a missense variant in DCLRE1C to the trimming of TCR beta V and J genes. Most TCRs appeared rarely, but some public TCRs recurred in many donors.

Material for sequencing was PBMCs. The receptor comes from a woman under 30 in good health and CMV-seropositive.

The CDR3 sequence is CASRTQGLETQYF. The CDR3 coding sequence is TGTGCCAGCAGAACACAGGGATTGGAGACCCAGTACTTC. V usage is TRBV6-5 and J usage is TRBJ2-5; D is possibly TRBD1 (6 bases). Trimming removed 6 bases from V and 5 bases from J, with 13 bases in between. Germline lookup yields CDR1 MNHEY and CDR2 SVGAGI. The CDR3 is 13 amino acids.